The clone carrying this TCR beta chain was picked up a small number of times. Its matching antigen is unknown. The sample belongs to a study of beta chain features in type 1 diabetes. Study information: Patients were similar to healthy donors in age and gender (as well as in cell yields).

Every isolated RNA sample was fully reverse transcribed, so sequencing captured expressed TCRB transcripts. Only in-frame clones appear in the TCRdb table, and some are missing; sequencing was by immunoSEQ multiplex PCR. The sample lists around 300,000 clones; about 8.5% were seen once. General observations from the study: In comparison with healthy donors, patients had naive, central memory and Treg TCRB repertoires that appeared more similar. People with Type 1 diabetes carried modestly yet significantly shorter TCRB CDR3s in all four CD4+ subsets.

The CDR3 extends over 13 amino acids. From germline, CDR1 is GTSNPN and CDR2 SVGIG (reference sequence). The chain links TRBV30 to TRBJ2-7; no clear D. This TCR came from a young woman in good health. Sequenced sample: central memory CD4+ T cells from blood. The CDR3 DNA follows: TGTGCATTAAGAAAAATGGGCTCCTACGAGCAGTACTTC. It codes for CALRKMGSYEQYF.